These 15 T cell receptor beta chains originate from one sample sequenced in a study of blood T cell repertoires in COVID-19. Clones were sequenced by immunoSEQ multiplex PCR, and TCRdb holds only the in-frame ones, with some missing. The repertoire holds 80,000 to 100,000 clones, 65% to 85% seen once, with nearly 4.5% in the top ten. Sequencing was done on a sample of peripheral blood. Receptors were obtained from a man aged 55 to 70 with acute or convalescent COVID-19.

This chain joins TRBV5-5 and TRBJ2-2; 12 bases agree with TRBD1. The germline V gene has CDR1 SGHKS and CDR2 YYEKEE (reference sequence). This CDR3 spans 17 amino acids. V lost 4 bases, J lost 7 bases, and 11 bases stayed unmatched. The CDR3 bases are TGTGCCAGCAGCCGCTTCCGGGACAGGGGGCTGGGCGGGGAGCTGTTTTTT. It translates to CASSRFRDRGLGGELFF.

The chain joins TRBV30 to TRBJ1-1, with D possibly TRBD1 on 6 matching bases. The CDR3 loop spans 12 amino acids. V was shortened by 0 bases and J by 11 bases, with 13 bases between the two germline ends. Per germline, CDR1 GTSNPN and CDR2 SVGIG (reference sequence). Here the CDR3 DNA reads TGTGCCTGGAGTGTAACCAGGGGATTTGCTTTCTTT. This gives the protein CAWSVTRGFAFF.

The chain employs TRBV29-1 and TRBJ1-1, with a tentative D call TRBD1 (6 bases). The germline V gene encodes CDR1 SQVTM and CDR2 ANQGSEA. The CDR3 runs to 10 residues. The V and J ends lost 7 bases and 7 bases respectively, with 10 bases between them. CDR3 sequence: CSAGHLEAFF. As DNA, the CDR3 is TGCAGCGCGGGACACCTTGAAGCTTTCTTT.

The V gene is TRBV5-1, the J gene TRBJ1-2; 10 positions match TRBD1. J was trimmed by 8 bases and V by 0 bases; bases with no gene match: 4. This CDR3 has 14 amino acids. Per the germline V gene, CDR1 is SGHRS and CDR2 is YFSETQ. The CDR3 sequence: CASSLGDRGRGYTF. The DNA for the CDR3 is TGCGCCAGCAGCTTGGGGGACAGGGGAAGGGGCTACACCTTC.

The chain couples TRBV15 to TRBJ2-7, with D possibly matching TRBD2 (6 bases). In germline, CDR1 is LNHNV, CDR2 YYDKDF (reference sequence). V shed 4 bases and J shed 1 base, with 8 bases lying between them. This CDR3 contains 13 residues. CDR3 residues: CATSKGLSYEQYF. In DNA, the CDR3 is TGTGCCACCAGCAAAGGACTATCCTACGAGCAGTACTTC.

A single count supports this clone. The chain carries TRBV7-2 and TRBJ1-1; TRBD1 matches at 9 bases. CDR1 is SGHTA and CDR2 is FQGNSA in the germline V gene. Germline trimming cut 5 bases from V and 7 bases from J; bases unmatched to any gene: 8. CDR3 size: 14 residues. CDR3 loop: CASSPDRGYDEAFF. The DNA of the CDR3 is TGTGCCAGCAGCCCTGACAGGGGGTATGATGAAGCTTTCTTT.

This chain joins TRBV11-2 and TRBJ2-7; the D is unclear. V shed 0 bases and J shed 8 bases, with 11 bases lying between them. CDR1 and CDR2 from the germline V gene are SGHAT and FQNNGV. The length of the CDR3 is 13 residues. This chain's CDR3 is CASSLEPPYKQYF. DNA for the CDR3: TGTGCCAGCAGCTTAGAGCCCCCATACAAGCAGTACTTC.

J is TRBJ2-1 and V is TRBV11-2, with 9 nucleotides matching TRBD2. V lost 3 bases to trimming and J lost 7 bases; unmatched junction nucleotides: 10. In germline, CDR1 is SGHAT, CDR2 FQNNGV. This CDR3 spans 16 amino acids. CDR3 sequence reads: CASSFSLAGWRNEQFF. CDR3 coding DNA: TGTGCCAGCAGCTTCTCCCTAGCGGGGTGGAGGAATGAGCAGTTCTTC.

V gene TRBV5-4 combines with J gene TRBJ2-2; D call uncertain. Germline CDR1 SGHNT, CDR2 YYREEE (reference sequence). The V end was cut by 4 bases, the J end by 0 bases, with 16 bases between. The length of the CDR3 is 17 residues. The CDR3 protein is CASSRRPSAANTGELFF. The CDR3 bases are TGTGCCAGCAGCCGAAGACCGAGCGCCGCGAACACCGGGGAGCTGTTTTTT. The complete variable domain, with remaining parts taken from reference TRBV5-4 and TRBJ2-2, reads ETGVTQSPTHLIKTRGQQVTLRCSSQSGHNTVSWYQQALGQGPQFIFQYYREEENGRGNFPPRFSGLQFPNYSSELNVNALELDDSALYLCASSRRPSAANTGELFFGEGSRLTVL.

This clone has a handful of counts. The gene calls are TRBV5-1 and TRBJ2-3; TRBD2 aligns across 11 bases. The germline CDR1 and CDR2 sequences are SGHRS and YFSETQ. With 0 bases clipped from V and 2 bases from J, the junction kept 5 bases outside the gene matches. CDR3 length: 17 residues. In DNA form, the CDR3 reads TGCGCCAGCAGCTTGGTTAGACTAGCGGGGCTCACAGATACGCAGTATTTT. Protein product: CASSLVRLAGLTDTQYF.

CDR3 sequence (DNA): TGTGCCAGCAGCTTCCGACAGGGTAGCAATCAGCCCCAGCATTTT. Amino acid sequence: CASSFRQGSNQPQHF. This sequence joins TRBV7-2 and TRBJ1-5; the match to TRBD1 covers 7 bases. The CDR3 runs to 15 residues. The germline gives CDR1 SGHTA, CDR2 FQGNSA. After removal of 3 bases from V and 0 bases from J, the junction contained 2 bases not matched to a gene. Full variable domain (rest looked up from reference TRBV7-2 and TRBJ1-5): GAGVSQSPSNKVTEKGKDVELRCDPISGHTALYWYRQSLGQGLEFLIYFQGNSAPDKSGLPSDRFSAERTGGSVSTLTIQRTQQEDSAVYLCASSFRQGSNQPQHFGDGTRLSIL.

The V call is TRBV5-5, the J call TRBJ2-3; tentative D call: TRBD1 (8 bases). This CDR3 comprises 15 residues. V lost 4 bases to trimming and J lost 1 base, with 13 bases between them. The germline V gene has CDR1 SGHKS and CDR2 YYEKEE (reference sequence). As DNA, the CDR3 is TGTGCCAGCAGCGCTACAGGGGGGGGCACAGATACGCAGTATTTT. Its translation is CASSATGGGTDTQYF.

J is TRBJ1-1 and V is TRBV12-5; 7 bases match TRBD1. CDR3 length equals 12 residues. The germline V gene has CDR1 LGHNT and CDR2 FRNRAP. V was clipped by 7 bases and J by 8 bases; unmatched bases: 7. The CDR3 nucleotides read TGTGCTAGTGCCCGAGAAGGGGGCGAAGCTTTCTTT. Its protein product is CASAREGGEAFF.

This clone was recorded a few times. V is TRBV30 and J is TRBJ1-3; maybe TRBD1 (5 bases). Germline CDR1 is GTSNPN and CDR2 is SVGIG (reference sequence). The CDR3 consists of 16 residues. Trimming removed 1 base from V and 0 bases from J, with 13 bases in between. The CDR3 region is CAWSGYRWSSGNTIYF. For the CDR3, the DNA is TGTGCCTGGAGTGGATACAGGTGGTCCTCTGGAAACACCATATATTTT.

This clone has only a few counts. The rearrangement links TRBV4-3 to TRBJ2-5; 9 nucleotides align to TRBD2. The CDR3 has 16 amino acids. Trimming cost V 0 bases and J 5 bases; bases outside gene matches: 7. From germline, CDR1 is LGHNA and CDR2 YSLEER. CDR3 sequence: CASSQDGSGGRETQYF. CDR3 nucleotides: TGCGCCAGCAGCCAAGATGGTAGCGGGGGCAGGGAGACCCAGTACTTC.